Below are 31 T cell receptor beta chains sequenced from a single sample in a study of shared clonotypes between healthy human individuals. Only CD45RO-negative cells positively selected for CCR7 counted as naive CD8 cells, so terminally differentiated effector memory CD45RA+ cells were excluded. Sequenced by immunoSEQ multiplex PCR; TCRdb stores in-frame clones only, minus some. The sample shows hundreds of thousands of clones, approximately 90% of them seen only once. The sequencing input was naive CD8+ T cells sorted from blood. The source is a man aged 30 to 39 in good health.

The rearrangement joins TRBV19 to TRBJ2-7; D may correspond to TRBD1 or TRBD2 (5 bases each). Germline-derived CDR1 and CDR2 are LNHDA and SQIVND (reference sequence). This CDR3 is built from 15 residues. V lost 6 bases and J 2 bases, leaving 17 bases between the germline ends. The CDR3 DNA is TGTGCCAGTAGGCCCGGGGCTAGCCAAACCTACGAGCAGTACTTC. Its protein product is CASRPGASQTYEQYF.

A word on this clone: Other DNA sequences in the sample encode the same CDR3. The chain couples TRBV28 to TRBJ2-7; 10 positions match TRBD1. The CDR3 spans 16 residues. V lost 3 bases to trimming and J lost 4 bases; unmatched junction nucleotides: 9. Germline CDR1 and CDR2: MDHEN and SYDVKM. This chain's CDR3 is CASSFARDRGQYEQYF. For the CDR3, the DNA is TGTGCCAGCAGTTTTGCACGAGACAGGGGGCAATACGAGCAGTACTTC.

V is TRBV28 and J is TRBJ2-5; 9 bases align to TRBD2. V lost 3 bases and J lost 0; bases outside the gene matches: 2. CDR3 length equals 15 residues. From germline, CDR1 is MDHEN and CDR2 SYDVKM. The CDR3 here is CASSLVAGDQETQYF. The DNA of the CDR3 is TGTGCCAGCAGTTTGGTAGCGGGAGACCAAGAGACCCAGTACTTC.

This clone was seen ten or more times. This sequence joins TRBV28 and TRBJ2-7; D is uncertain. CDR3 length equals 12 residues. From germline, CDR1 is MDHEN and CDR2 SYDVKM. Deletions cut 7 bases from V and 6 bases from J, with 13 bases between. The CDR3 DNA reads as TGTGCCAGCAACAGTAATTTACGCGAGCAGTACTTC. Its protein product is CASNSNLREQYF.

The chain employs TRBV9 and TRBJ2-7, with TRBD2 matching 8 bases. CDR1 and CDR2 (germline): SGDLS, YYNGEE. J lost 3 bases, V lost 2 bases, and 1 base had no gene match. The CDR3 is 13 residues long. The CDR3 loop reads CASSVGGDYEQYF. CDR3 coding DNA: TGTGCCAGCAGCGTCGGGGGGGACTACGAGCAGTACTTC.

The V gene is TRBV27, the J gene TRBJ2-1, with TRBD2 matching over 9 bases. V shed 2 bases, J shed 9 bases, and the junction held 5 bases outside the gene matches. The CDR3 consists of 14 residues. Germline CDR1 MNHEY, CDR2 SMNVEV (reference sequence). The CDR3 is CASSLNGGRVEQFF. The CDR3 coding sequence is TGTGCCAGCAGTTTAAACGGCGGGAGGGTTGAGCAGTTCTTC.

V usage is TRBV5-6 and J usage is TRBJ2-2; perhaps TRBD2 as D (6 bases). Germline V gene sequence: CDR1 SGHDT, CDR2 YYEEEE. The CDR3 has 15 residues. V was pared by 3 bases and J by 2 bases, with 11 bases between. The CDR3, as DNA: TGTGCCAGCAGCTGGGGACTCACAAACACCGGGGAGCTGTTTTTT. This codes for CASSWGLTNTGELFF.

The J gene is TRBJ2-1, the V gene TRBV7-9; D is possibly TRBD1 (5 bases). The germline gives CDR1 SEHNR, CDR2 FQNEAQ (reference sequence). CDR3 length: 16 amino acids. The ends were cut back, 4 bases at V and 5 bases at J, with 18 bases in the middle. CDR3: CASSSIQGRADNEQFF. CDR3 DNA: TGTGCCAGCAGCTCAATTCAGGGAAGGGCGGACAATGAGCAGTTCTTC.

The V and J genes are TRBV11-2 and TRBJ2-1; tentatively, D is TRBD1 (6 bases). V gave up 10 bases and J gave up 2 bases, with 24 bases separating them. CDR1 is SGHAT, CDR2 FQNNGV, per germline. The CDR3 extends over 17 amino acids. The CDR3 DNA is TGTGCCACCACAGCTTTCCCGGCCAGGGGCCCCTACAATGAGCAGTTCTTC. Its protein product is CATTAFPARGPYNEQFF.

The chain links TRBV28 to TRBJ2-1, with 10 nucleotides matching TRBD2. Trimming removed 3 bases from V and 0 bases from J; junction bases left unmatched: 17. CDR3 size: 21 residues. CDR1 MDHEN and CDR2 SYDVKM come from the germline V gene. CDR3 region: CASSFLTSGRALKRSYNEQFF. In DNA form, the CDR3 reads TGTGCCAGCAGTTTCCTCACGAGCGGGAGGGCCCTCAAGCGCTCCTACAATGAGCAGTTCTTC.

This sequence joins TRBV7-9 and TRBJ2-7; 7 bases are a match to TRBD2. V lost 5 bases and J lost 3; bases outside the gene matches: 13. The CDR3 is 16 amino acids. Germline V lookup: CDR1 SEHNR, CDR2 FQNEAQ (reference sequence). The CDR3 reads CASSPGALALNYEQYF. For the CDR3, the DNA is TGTGCCAGCAGCCCCGGTGCACTAGCGCTGAACTACGAGCAGTACTTC.

The rearrangement links TRBV15 to TRBJ2-5; D unclear. Per the germline V gene, CDR1 is LNHNV and CDR2 is YYDKDF (reference sequence). Trimming stripped 3 bases from V and 4 bases from J, with 15 bases between. The CDR3 spans 15 residues. The CDR3: CATSSGRVPRETQYF. The CDR3 DNA follows: TGTGCCACCAGCAGTGGTAGGGTGCCGAGAGAGACCCAGTACTTC.

With regard to this clone: Other DNA sequences from this sample encode an identical CDR3 as well. The chain recombines TRBV6-5 with TRBJ2-1; D remains ambiguous. This CDR3 is 12 amino acids long. In germline, CDR1 is MNHEY, CDR2 SVGAGI. Trimming cost V 4 bases and J 7 bases, with 8 bases left between them. The CDR3 region is CASSSPLNEQFF. The CDR3 DNA is TGTGCCAGCAGTTCCCCTCTAAATGAGCAGTTCTTC.

The V call is TRBV7-9, the J call TRBJ2-5, with D perhaps TRBD1 (5 bases). Trimming stripped 6 bases from V and 10 bases from J, with 12 bases between. Germline V gene sequence: CDR1 SEHNR, CDR2 FQNEAQ (reference sequence). The CDR3 totals 11 residues. CDR3 region: CASRVGLDQYF. CDR3 DNA: TGTGCCAGCAGGGTGGGGCTTGACCAGTACTTC.

The chain links TRBV7-9 to TRBJ1-2; D is perhaps TRBD1 (5 bases). Trimming shortened V by 4 bases and J by 3 bases, and 21 bases separated the two germline ends. This CDR3 has 17 residues. Per the germline V gene, CDR1 is SEHNR and CDR2 is FQNEAQ (reference sequence). DNA of the CDR3: TGTGCCAGCAGCTCCGACCCCAGGCTCCTGGGGGACTATGGCTACACCTTC. Translated, it gives CASSSDPRLLGDYGYTF. Full variable domain (rest looked up from reference TRBV7-9 and TRBJ1-2): DTGVSQNPRHKITKRGQNVTFRCDPISEHNRLYWYRQTLGQGPEFLTYFQNEAQLEKSRLLSDRFSAERPKGSFSTLEIQRTEQGDSAMYLCASSSDPRLLGDYGYTFGSGTRLTVV.

The DNA of the CDR3 is TGTGCCAGCAGTAAAACAGGGGTTCAGCAGTACTTC. This sequence encodes CASSKTGVQQYF. V gene TRBV7-9 combines with J gene TRBJ2-7; TRBD1 matches 7 bases. This CDR3 has 12 amino acids. Germline CDR1 and CDR2: SEHNR and FQNEAQ (reference sequence). The V segment lost 6 bases and the J segment 8 bases; nucleotides outside the gene matches: 7.

The rearrangement uses TRBV19 and TRBJ1-2; D unclear. Germline-derived CDR1 and CDR2 are LNHDA and SQIVND (reference sequence). The CDR3 consists of 15 residues. The V end lost 3 bases, the J end lost 3 bases, and 14 bases lay between the germline ends. The CDR3 coding sequence is TGTGCCAGTAGTATCCCGGGCGGAAACTACTATGGCTACACCTTC. Translated: CASSIPGGNYYGYTF. Based on the CDR3 plus reference TRBV19 and TRBJ1-2, the full variable domain is DGGITQSPKYLFRKEGQNVTLSCEQNLNHDAMYWYRQDPGQGLRLIYYSQIVNDFQKGDIAEGYSVSREKKESFPLTVTSAQKNPTAFYLCASSIPGGNYYGYTFGSGTRLTVV.

The V gene is TRBV7-3, the J gene TRBJ2-7; D is uncertain. Per the germline V gene, CDR1 is SGHTA and CDR2 is FQGTGA. There are 13 residues in the CDR3. The V end lost 3 bases, the J end lost 0 bases, and 6 bases lay between the germline ends. As DNA, the CDR3 is TGTGCCAGCAGCTTCGAAAACTCCTACGAGCAGTACTTC. Protein: CASSFENSYEQYF.

V gene TRBV2 combines with J gene TRBJ1-5; weak D call: TRBD1 (5 bases). The CDR3 has 15 residues. Germline V lookup: CDR1 SNHLY, CDR2 FYNNEI. The V end lost 5 bases, the J end lost 6 bases, and 17 bases lay between the germline ends. The CDR3 bases are TGTGCCAGCAGTCCTGGGTGGGGTCAGGGTCAGCCCCAGCATTTT. This translates into CASSPGWGQGQPQHF. Full variable domain (rest looked up from reference TRBV2 and TRBJ1-5): EPEVTQTPSHQVTQMGQEVILRCVPISNHLYFYWYRQILGQKVEFLVSFYNNEISEKSEIFDDQFSVERPDGSNFTLKIRSTKLEDSAMYFCASSPGWGQGQPQHFGDGTRLSIL.

The chain has TRBV27 and TRBJ2-7; 7 bases map to TRBD1. The V and J ends lost 7 bases and 2 bases, in that order; junction bases with no gene match: 17. Looked up from germline, CDR1 is MNHEY and CDR2 is SMNVEV (reference sequence). This CDR3 spans 17 amino acids. The CDR3 reads CASKRRRSGTEAYEQYF. Written as DNA, the CDR3 is TGTGCCAGCAAGAGGAGGCGGTCCGGGACAGAGGCCTACGAGCAGTACTTC.

This sequence joins TRBV11-2 and TRBJ2-7; TRBD1 aligns across 9 bases. The CDR3 is made up of 16 amino acids. The junction had 11 bases not matched to a gene; V was cut back by 2 bases and J by 6 bases. CDR1 is SGHAT and CDR2 is FQNNGV in the germline V gene. The CDR3 protein is CASSLRQGDAYGEQYF. The CDR3 bases are TGTGCCAGCAGCTTACGACAGGGGGATGCTTACGGCGAGCAGTACTTC.

V gene TRBV9 combines with J gene TRBJ2-3, with D possibly TRBD2 on 6 matching bases. Looked up from germline, CDR1 is SGDLS and CDR2 is YYNGEE. Trimming took off 7 bases at V and 2 bases at J, with 17 bases between the two ends. The CDR3 is made up of 15 amino acids. The CDR3 sequence is CASSQASELTDTQYF. CDR3 in DNA: TGTGCCAGCTCGCAAGCTAGCGAGCTCACAGATACGCAGTATTTT.

The chain links TRBV6-1 to TRBJ1-1; D not resolved. Trimming removed 8 bases from V and 1 base from J, with 5 bases in between. The CDR3 extends over 11 amino acids. Germline CDR1 and CDR2: MNHNS and SASEGT. CDR3 DNA sequence: TGTGCCAGCTCACCGAACACTGAAGCTTTCTTT. Its protein product is CASSPNTEAFF.

The chain combines TRBV27 with TRBJ2-7; D uncertain. Per the germline V gene, CDR1 is MNHEY and CDR2 is SMNVEV (reference sequence). The length of the CDR3 is 12 residues. Deletions cut 2 bases from V and 6 bases from J, with 8 bases between. CDR3 DNA: TGTGCCAGCAGTTTAAATCGGCGCGAGCAGTACTTC. Its translation is CASSLNRREQYF.

The chain combines TRBV7-9 with TRBJ1-2; 8 bases are shared with TRBD1. Trimming at V came to 5 bases and at J to 1 base, leaving 6 bases not matched to a gene. Looked up from germline, CDR1 is SEHNR and CDR2 is FQNEAQ (reference sequence). This CDR3 comprises 15 residues. The CDR3 loop is CASSPRQGFNYGYTF. CDR3 DNA: TGTGCCAGCAGCCCTCGACAGGGGTTTAACTATGGCTACACCTTC.

This chain connects TRBV12-1 to TRBJ2-1; the table gives TRBD2 as D, unverified against the DNA. TRBV12-1 is reported as a pseudogene. There are 18 residues in the CDR3. This CDR3 reads CASSAGPQPSPVTNEQFF. The CDR3 region has the DNA TGTGCCAGCAGCGCGGGCCCCCAACCATCCCCGGTGACCAATGAGCAGTTCTTC.

On this clone: One end of the junction does not line up with germline, which may come from a read error. The chain carries TRBV4-3 and TRBJ2-5; a weak D match, TRBD1 (6 bases). Germline V gene sequence: CDR1 LGHNA, CDR2 YSLEER. The CDR3 contains 16 residues. This CDR3 is CASSQEADSLQEIQYF. For the CDR3, the DNA is TGCGCCAGCAGCCAAGAGGCGGACAGCCTTCAAGAGATCCAGTACTTC.

Points on this clone: This may arise from a read error, as a much more abundant clone is one base away. This chain connects TRBV13 to TRBJ1-1; TRBD1 is a possible D gene (5 bases). Germline CDR1 is PRHDT and CDR2 is FYEKMQ (reference sequence). The CDR3 runs to 13 residues. Trimming removed 5 bases from V and 0 bases from J, with 7 bases in between. CDR3 loop: CASSTTVNTEAFF. The DNA of the CDR3 is TGTGCCAGCAGCACGACAGTGAACACTGAAGCTTTCTTT.

The gene calls are TRBV7-9 and TRBJ1-4; 9 nucleotides agree with TRBD1. After removal of 4 bases from V and 12 bases from J, the junction contained 9 bases not matched to a gene. Germline values: CDR1 SEHNR, CDR2 FQNEAQ (reference sequence). The CDR3 is 14 amino acids. The CDR3 DNA follows: TGTGCCAGCAGCTCGTCCCGGGACAGGGCCCAACTGTTTTTT. Residues: CASSSSRDRAQLFF.

This chain joins TRBV7-6 and TRBJ1-2; 8 nucleotides align to TRBD1. Trimming cost V 1 base and J 5 bases; bases outside gene matches: 15. The CDR3 has 18 residues. Per germline, CDR1 SGHVS and CDR2 FNYEAQ. The DNA of the CDR3 is TGTGCCAGCAGCTTAGAGGCAGGACAGGGCCCTATTAAGTATGGCTACACCTTC. Its translation: CASSLEAGQGPIKYGYTF.

The CDR3 sequence is CASSATSESSYNEQFF. The CDR3 coding sequence is TGTGCCAGCAGCGCTACTAGCGAGAGCTCCTACAATGAGCAGTTCTTC. V usage is TRBV9 and J usage is TRBJ2-1; TRBD2 aligns across 7 bases. The CDR3 loop spans 16 amino acids. With 3 bases clipped from V and 0 bases from J, the junction kept 6 bases outside the gene matches. Germline V gene lookup returns CDR1 SGDLS and CDR2 YYNGEE.